Presented here are 21 T cell receptor beta chains from one specimen sequenced in a study of tumor and adjacent non-tumor tissue in lung cancer. A modified ARM-PCR protocol with three rounds of nested PCR amplified TCRbeta. TCRdb fed the multiplex PCR reads into MiXCR, producing one record per CDR3 protein. The sample consists of about 200,000 distinct CDR3 sequences, 71% of them appearing once. RNA was extracted from bulk tissue without any cell sorting. The sample taken for sequencing was lung tumor tissue. These receptors all come from a man aged 60 to 69 with non-small cell lung cancer.

A word on this clonotype: No conserved phenylalanine or tryptophan is present at the end of the CDR3, so a read error is the likely explanation. The chain combines TRBV6-6 with TRBJ2-4; 10 bases fit TRBD1. CDR1 and CDR2 (germline): MNHNY, SVGAGI (reference sequence). The V and J ends lost 2 bases and 1 base, in that order; junction bases with no gene match: 5. The length of the CDR3 is 17 residues. CDR3: CASSYTGTGAAKNIQYC. DNA of the CDR3: TGTGCCAGCAGTTACACCGGGACAGGGGCGGCCAAAAACATTCAGTACTGC.

The count of this clonotype is one. A much larger clonotype is one base distant, so this may be a read error. The chain couples TRBV20-1 to TRBJ2-3; D not resolved. The CDR3 length is 15 residues. Trimming took off 5 bases at V and 0 bases at J, with 15 bases between the two ends. Germline CDR1 reads DFQATT; CDR2 reads SNEGSKA (reference sequence). This CDR3 reads CSAEPRNSSTDTQYF. The CDR3 DNA reads as TGCAGTGCTGAGCCGCGGAACTCAAGCACAGATACGCAGTATTTT.

The chain recombines TRBV20-1 with TRBJ2-1, with TRBD2 matching 8 bases. This CDR3 region has 13 residues. Trimming took 3 bases from V and 7 from J; bases not matched to a gene: 5. Germline-derived CDR1 and CDR2 are DFQATT and SNEGSKA (reference sequence). CDR3 coding DNA: TGCAGTGCTAGGGGACTAGAGACAAATGAGCAGTTCTTC. Protein: CSARGLETNEQFF.

This clonotype was counted a few times. This chain connects TRBV14 to TRBJ2-3; 8 bases match TRBD2. The ends lost 3 bases at V and 1 base at J; junction bases unmatched: 3. Germline V gives CDR1 SGHDN, CDR2 FVKESK. This CDR3 has 15 amino acids. As DNA, the CDR3 is TGTGCCAGCAGCCAGCGGGGGGATGGCACAGATACGCAGTATTTT. Amino acids: CASSQRGDGTDTQYF.

This clonotype occurred once. Being one base from a much bigger clone, this may be a read error. The chain is built from TRBV20-1 and TRBJ1-5, with unresolved D. From germline, CDR1 is DFQATT and CDR2 SNEGSKA (reference sequence). Trimming removed 6 bases at V and 3 bases at J, with 12 bases between. CDR3 size: 13 residues. CDR3 sequence reads: CSATEEDNQPQHF. The CDR3 bases are TGCAGTGCCACGGAAGAAGACAATCAGCCCCAGCATTTT.

A note on this clonotype: Possible read error: a much larger clone is one base away. The rearrangement joins TRBV5-5 to TRBJ2-3; D unclear. This CDR3 has 13 amino acids. Deletions cut 5 bases from V and 4 bases from J, with 11 bases between. The V gene's germline CDR1 is SGHKS and CDR2 YYEKEE (reference sequence). This CDR3 reads CASRAPGPDTQYF. The CDR3 DNA sequence: TGTGCCAGCAGAGCGCCGGGTCCAGATACGCAGTATTTT.

The J gene is TRBJ2-1, the V gene TRBV11-2; 8 bases map to TRBD2. With 4 bases clipped from V and 7 bases from J, the junction kept 12 bases outside the gene matches. The germline V gene encodes CDR1 SGHAT and CDR2 FQNNGV. The length of the CDR3 is 16 residues. CDR3 sequence: CASSYLAGTRINEQFF. The DNA for the CDR3 is TGTGCCAGCAGCTACCTGGCGGGGACTAGAATAAATGAGCAGTTCTTC.

Worth noting for this clonotype: No conserved phenylalanine or tryptophan ends this CDR3, so it is likely a read error. The rearrangement joins TRBV11-3 to TRBJ1-1, with D unclear. Germline V gene data show CDR1 as SGHNT and CDR2 as YENEEA. This CDR3 has 13 residues. CDR3 nucleotide sequence: TGTGCGAACAGCTTCGGGGTGAACACTGAAGCTTTCCTT. Its translation: CANSFGVNTEAFL.

Concerning this clonotype itself: A much larger clonotype is one base distant, so this may be a read error. CDR3 nucleotide sequence: TGTGACAGCGGTAAGGGAGGCGGGGGTAGCGCTGAAGCTTTCTTT. Protein product: CDSGKGGGGSAEAFF. This sequence joins TRBV6-2 or TRBV6-3 and TRBJ1-1; D is possibly TRBD1 (5 bases). In germline, CDR1 is MNHEY, CDR2 SVGEGT. This CDR3 is 15 amino acids long.

This clonotype has only a few counts. V gene TRBV4-2 combines with J gene TRBJ1-4, with D unresolved. V was trimmed by 4 bases and J by 5 bases, leaving 14 bases between them. Germline lookup yields CDR1 LGHNA and CDR2 YNFKEQ. CDR3 size: 15 residues. The CDR3 region has the DNA TGTGCCAGCAGCCCCCGGGCCTATGGCAATGAAAAACTGTTTTTT. This encodes CASSPRAYGNEKLFF.

This clonotype was seen at least ten times. The rearrangement joins TRBV5-1 to TRBJ1-2, with TRBD1 identical over 7 bases. Germline lookup yields CDR1 SGHRS and CDR2 YFSETQ. The CDR3 is 14 residues long. V shed 0 bases, J shed 4 bases, and the junction held 3 bases outside the gene matches. The CDR3 region is CASSLGTGVYGYTF. The CDR3 DNA reads as TGCGCCAGCAGCTTGGGCACAGGGGTCTATGGCTACACCTTC.

The chain links TRBV20-1 to TRBJ1-5, with D maybe TRBD1 (5 bases). Germline CDR1 reads DFQATT; CDR2 reads SNEGSKA (reference sequence). Trimming removed 4 bases at V and 3 bases at J, with 16 bases between. The length of the CDR3 is 15 residues. CDR3 loop: CSANRSSGPNQPQHF. CDR3 DNA sequence: TGCAGTGCTAACAGGAGTAGCGGACCCAATCAGCCCCAGCATTTT.

Only one count was recorded for this clonotype. Mismatch with germline at one junction end may stem from a read error. The rearrangement joins TRBV11-2 to TRBJ1-1; D is undetermined. The germline V gene has CDR1 SGHAT and CDR2 FQNNGV. The CDR3 length is 12 residues. The CDR3 region has the DNA TGTGCCAGCAGCTTAGAGTACAGTGAAGGTTCCTTT. This codes for CASSLEYSEGSF.

Regarding this clonotype: Mismatch with germline at one junction end may stem from a read error. The chain is built from TRBV20-1 and TRBJ2-5, with D maybe TRBD2 (5 bases). The CDR3 totals 11 residues. Germline values: CDR1 DFQATT, CDR2 SNEGSKA (reference sequence). CDR3 in DNA: TGCAGTACTAGAGATATGGGAGCCCAATACTTC. This codes for CSTRDMGAQYF.

J is TRBJ1-5 and V is TRBV20-1; D unresolved. CDR1 DFQATT and CDR2 SNEGSKA come from the germline V gene (reference sequence). CDR3 length: 18 amino acids. The V end was cut by 0 bases, the J end by 0 bases, with 18 bases between. CDR3 region: CSARDEGRVRSSNQPQHF. The DNA of the CDR3 is TGCAGTGCTAGAGATGAGGGTCGAGTTCGGTCTAGCAATCAGCCCCAGCATTTT.

This clonotype was seen only a few times. V usage is TRBV20-1 and J usage is TRBJ2-3, with TRBD2 matching 9 bases. V shed 3 bases and J 2 bases; nucleotides not matched to a gene: 3. Per germline, CDR1 DFQATT and CDR2 SNEGSKA (reference sequence). The CDR3 extends over 14 amino acids. CDR3 region: CSASSSGDTDTQYF. CDR3 coding DNA: TGCAGTGCTAGCTCTAGCGGGGACACAGATACGCAGTATTTT.

A word on this clonotype: A clone one base away is much larger, so this may be a read error. In this CDR3 the conserved last residue, phenylalanine or tryptophan, is missing, so a read error is likely. V usage is TRBV12-3 or TRBV12-4 and J usage is TRBJ2-1; D not resolved. The CDR3 is made up of 11 amino acids. The V end lost 7 bases, the J end lost 10 bases, and 11 bases lay between the germline ends. This CDR3 reads CASIYGGEQFS. CDR3 nucleotide sequence: TGTGCCAGCATCTACGGTGGAGAGCAGTTCTCC.

For this clonotype: A much larger clone differs from this one at a single base, so this may be a read error. The V gene is TRBV6-1, the J gene TRBJ2-3; 12 bases match TRBD2. The length of the CDR3 is 16 residues. CDR1 MNHNS and CDR2 SASEGT come from the germline V gene. CDR3 region: CAGSEVTSGGRDTQYF. As DNA, the CDR3 is TGTGCCGGCAGTGAAGTAACTAGCGGGGGGAGAGATACGCAGTATTTT.

Turning to this clonotype: The junction does not match germline at one end; this may be a read error. The V and J genes are TRBV28 and TRBJ2-7, with D possibly being TRBD1 (5 bases). The CDR3 length is 16 residues. Germline lookup yields CDR1 MDHEN and CDR2 SYDVKM. The CDR3 bases are TGTGCTAGCAGTTTTTATCGGGTGGGAAAGGGGCAAGAGCAGTACTTC. Its protein product is CASSFYRVGKGQEQYF.

About this clonotype: One end of the junction varies from germline; a read error may be responsible. The genes are TRBV6-2 or TRBV6-3 and TRBJ1-5, with a weak D call TRBD1 (6 bases). Germline V lookup: CDR1 MNHEY, CDR2 SVGEGT. This CDR3 has 15 residues. The CDR3 coding sequence is TGTGCCACATCTCCTGGACAGACTAGCAATCAGCCCCGGCATTTT. Protein product: CATSPGQTSNQPRHF.

For this clonotype: One end of the junction does not line up with germline, which may come from a read error. This chain joins TRBV7-8 and TRBJ1-3; unclear D gene. This CDR3 contains 15 residues. Germline values: CDR1 SGHVS, CDR2 FQNEAQ. This CDR3 reads CASSLGGGSENTIYF. The CDR3, as DNA: TGTGCCAGCAGCTTAGGGGGTGGCTCTGAAAACACTATATATTTT.